Following are 25 T cell receptor beta chains from one sample sequenced in a study of blood T cell repertoires in COVID-19. Sequenced by immunoSEQ multiplex PCR; TCRdb stores in-frame clones only, minus some. Of roughly 180,000 clones in the sample, about 83% are singletons; the top ten hold roughly 7.1%. What was sequenced was peripheral blood. The origin of the receptors is a middle-aged man who had recovered from COVID-19.

V and J are TRBV29-1 and TRBJ2-1; 9 bases agree with TRBD2. The ends lost 4 bases at V and 4 bases at J; junction bases unmatched: 2. CDR1 and CDR2 from the germline V gene are SQVTM and ANQGSEA. The CDR3 spans 13 residues. CDR3 region: CSVAREGYNEQFF. For the CDR3, the DNA is TGCAGCGTTGCGCGGGAGGGGTACAATGAGCAGTTCTTC.

The V call is TRBV5-1, the J call TRBJ2-7; unclear D gene. V lost 0 bases to trimming and J lost 1 base, with 14 bases between them. The CDR3 length is 16 residues. Germline V gene data show CDR1 as SGHRS and CDR2 as YFSETQ. This CDR3 is CASSLVSQDSSYEQYF. The CDR3 DNA is TGCGCCAGCAGCTTGGTTTCTCAGGATTCTTCCTACGAGCAGTACTTC.

This sequence joins TRBV27 and TRBJ1-2; D possibly corresponds to TRBD1 (6 bases). The CDR3 length is 14 residues. Per germline, CDR1 MNHEY and CDR2 SMNVEV (reference sequence). V lost 6 bases and J lost 6, with 17 bases in between. The CDR3 DNA reads TGTGCCAGCAGCCAGTACCGACAGGATGATGGCTACACCTTC. Translation: CASSQYRQDDGYTF.

This clone occurred once. V gene TRBV7-2 combines with J gene TRBJ2-7; D possibly corresponds to TRBD1 (5 bases). The CDR3 is made up of 15 amino acids. Germline V CDR1 and CDR2: SGHTA, FQGNSA. The V gene lost 3 bases and the J gene lost 0 bases, with 12 bases spanning the gap. CDR3 nucleotide sequence: TGTGCCAGCAGCTTCCTAGACAGTATCTCCTACGAGCAGTACTTC. Translation: CASSFLDSISYEQYF.

V and J are TRBV10-3 and TRBJ2-1, with TRBD2 as a possible D gene (5 bases). Germline V gene data show CDR1 as ENHRY and CDR2 as SYGVKD. Trimming cost V 4 bases and J 10 bases, with 17 bases left between them. The CDR3 covers 14 residues. The CDR3, as DNA: TGTGCCATCAGTGCTCCCCGGGTAACGGGAGAGCAGTTCTTC. Encoded protein: CAISAPRVTGEQFF.

This rearrangement joins TRBV5-4 to TRBJ2-7; 15 bases map to TRBD2. Germline V CDR1 and CDR2: SGHNT, YYREEE (reference sequence). V lost 3 bases to trimming and J lost 6 bases; unmatched junction nucleotides: 1. The CDR3 loop spans 14 amino acids. The CDR3 sequence: CASSSGLAGGEQYF. CDR3 bases: TGTGCCAGCAGCTCGGGACTAGCGGGGGGCGAGCAGTACTTC.

This chain joins TRBV13 and TRBJ2-3, with TRBD2 matching over 10 bases. The CDR3 contains 15 residues. V shed 5 bases and J 2 bases; nucleotides not matched to a gene: 4. The germline V gene encodes CDR1 PRHDT and CDR2 FYEKMQ (reference sequence). CDR3 coding DNA: TGTGCCAGCAGCGCTACTAGCGGGGACACAGATACGCAGTATTTT. Its protein is CASSATSGDTDTQYF. The full variable domain, in which reference TRBV13 and TRBJ2-3 provide the parts outside the CDR3, is AAGVIQSPRHLIKEKRETATLKCYPIPRHDTVYWYQQGPGQDPQFLISFYEKMQSDKGSIPDRFSAQQFSDYHSELNMSSLELGDSALYFCASSATSGDTDTQYFGPGTRLTVL.

The V gene is TRBV19, the J gene TRBJ2-1, with 8 bases identical to TRBD2. Losses at the gene ends were 6 bases for V and 6 bases for J; bases not matched to a gene: 10. The CDR3 covers 15 residues. Per germline, CDR1 LNHDA and CDR2 SQIVND (reference sequence). This chain's CDR3 is CASSRASGLGNEQFF. The CDR3 DNA reads as TGTGCCAGTAGCAGAGCTAGCGGGCTTGGCAATGAGCAGTTCTTC.

The CDR3 region has the DNA TGTGCCAGCAGCCGGTTGGGAGTAGACACCGGGGAGCTGTTTTTT. It specifies CASSRLGVDTGELFF. The chain has TRBV7-2 and TRBJ2-2; D possibly corresponds to TRBD2 (5 bases). The V end lost 5 bases, the J end lost 3 bases, and 13 bases lay between the germline ends. The CDR3 is made up of 15 amino acids. CDR1 is SGHTA, CDR2 FQGNSA, per germline.

This rearrangement joins TRBV3-1 (or the pseudogene TRBV3-2) to TRBJ1-1, with D maybe TRBD1 (6 bases). The length of the CDR3 is 13 residues. Germline loops: CDR1 LGHDT, CDR2 YNNKEL (reference sequence). V was cut by 4 bases and J by 10 bases, with 16 bases left in between. The CDR3 DNA sequence: TGTGCCAGCAGCCTAAACCGGGACATGGCAGCTTTCTTT. Its translation: CASSLNRDMAAFF.

This clone was observed a handful of times. The chain employs TRBV5-4 and TRBJ2-1, with 9 bases matching TRBD2. This CDR3 has 15 amino acids. Per the germline V gene, CDR1 is SGHNT and CDR2 is YYREEE (reference sequence). V lost 4 bases and J lost 8; bases outside the gene matches: 10. The CDR3 sequence: CASSPPGTSRDEQFF. CDR3 DNA sequence: TGTGCCAGCAGCCCTCCCGGGACTAGCAGGGATGAGCAGTTCTTC. The full variable domain, rest sourced from reference TRBV5-4 and TRBJ2-1, is ETGVTQSPTHLIKTRGQQVTLRCSSQSGHNTVSWYQQALGQGPQFIFQYYREEENGRGNFPPRFSGLQFPNYSSELNVNALELDDSALYLCASSPPGTSRDEQFFGPGTRLTVL.

The chain carries TRBV28 and TRBJ2-7; 9 nucleotides match TRBD1. Trimming cost V 4 bases and J 5 bases; bases outside gene matches: 6. This CDR3 is 14 amino acids long. Germline CDR1 is MDHEN and CDR2 is SYDVKM. The CDR3 sequence: CASSSGQGRDEQYF. As DNA, the CDR3 is TGTGCCAGCAGTTCGGGACAGGGTAGGGACGAGCAGTACTTC.

This clone was seen a single time. The V call is TRBV18, the J call TRBJ2-1, with 11 bases fitting TRBD2. This CDR3 has 19 amino acids. V shed 6 bases and J 7 bases; nucleotides not matched to a gene: 20. Germline V lookup: CDR1 KGHSH, CDR2 LQKENI. The CDR3 region is CASSQTPLAGGLSINEQFF. The CDR3 nucleotides read TGTGCCAGCTCCCAAACCCCCCTAGCGGGGGGACTGTCGATTAATGAGCAGTTCTTC.

The CDR3 DNA is TGTGCCAGCAGCTCGACAGGGGGCAACACCGGGGAGCTGTTTTTT. Its protein is CASSSTGGNTGELFF. The chain carries TRBV11-1 and TRBJ2-2; 10 bases match TRBD1. The V gene's germline CDR1 is SGHAT and CDR2 FQDESV (reference sequence). The trim removed 4 bases at V and 2 bases at J, leaving 1 base unmatched. This CDR3 is built from 15 residues.

This clone was picked up a small number of times. This chain links TRBV12-3 or TRBV12-4 with TRBJ1-5; 8 bases fit TRBD1. J lost 6 bases, V lost 9 bases, and 4 bases had no gene match. CDR3 length: 12 residues. DNA of the CDR3: TGTGCCAGTCAGACAGGGGCTCAGCCCCAGCATTTT. Protein sequence: CASQTGAQPQHF.

The J gene is TRBJ2-7, the V gene TRBV6-2 or TRBV6-3; the D is unclear. Trimming took off 5 bases at V and 1 base at J, with 18 bases between the two ends. Germline CDR1 is MNHEY and CDR2 is SVGEGT. The CDR3 spans 16 residues. CDR3 region: CASSGPRVKGSYEQYF. DNA of the CDR3: TGTGCCAGCAGTGGGCCTCGAGTCAAAGGTTCCTACGAGCAGTACTTC.

For the CDR3, the DNA is TGTGCCAGCAGCCCGAGGCAGGGGAACTATGGCTACACCTTC. Protein product: CASSPRQGNYGYTF. The chain links TRBV7-9 to TRBJ1-2; tentative D call: TRBD1 (6 bases). This CDR3 is 14 amino acids long. Germline V gene lookup returns CDR1 SEHNR and CDR2 FQNEAQ (reference sequence). V shed 5 bases and J shed 2 bases, with 12 bases lying between them.

The rearrangement joins TRBV10-3 to TRBJ2-7; D possibly corresponds to TRBD1 (5 bases). V lost 5 bases to trimming and J lost 5 bases, with 16 bases between them. The CDR3 is made up of 14 amino acids. CDR1 and CDR2 (germline): ENHRY, SYGVKD. Here the CDR3 DNA reads TGTGCCATCAGTAACCGAGCAGGGAACGACGAGCAGTACTTC. This translates into CAISNRAGNDEQYF.

This clone showed up many times. The chain employs TRBV30 and TRBJ1-2; 7 bases are shared with TRBD1. Germline CDR1 GTSNPN, CDR2 SVGIG (reference sequence). The CDR3 loop spans 13 amino acids. Germline trimming cut 4 bases from V and 4 bases from J; bases unmatched to any gene: 6. The chain's CDR3 is CAWTQGSGYGYTF. In DNA form, the CDR3 reads TGTGCCTGGACACAGGGGAGCGGCTATGGCTACACCTTC.

In the case of this clone: Other DNA sequences in this sample translate to the same CDR3. The V and J genes are TRBV6-4 and TRBJ2-3, with D maybe TRBD2 (6 bases). The V end was cut by 4 bases, the J end by 1 base, with 6 bases between. The CDR3 sequence is 13 residues long. CDR1 is MRHNA and CDR2 is SNTAGT in the germline V gene. The CDR3 protein is CASSAGGTDTQYF. CDR3 bases: TGTGCCAGCAGTGCGGGAGGCACAGATACGCAGTATTTT.

The chain is built from TRBV6-5 and TRBJ2-7; D perhaps matches TRBD1 (6 bases). Germline-derived CDR1 and CDR2 are MNHEY and SVGAGI. The CDR3 is 15 residues long. The V end lost 0 bases, the J end lost 2 bases, and 11 bases lay between the germline ends. The CDR3, as DNA: TGTGCCAGCAGTTACTCATCCGGGACACCCTACGAGCAGTACTTC. Translating it yields CASSYSSGTPYEQYF.

The V call is TRBV7-3, the J call TRBJ2-2, with 8 positions matching TRBD1. The junction had 7 bases not matched to a gene; V was cut back by 2 bases and J by 8 bases. In germline, CDR1 is SGHTA, CDR2 FQGTGA. This CDR3 contains 15 residues. The chain's CDR3 is CASSLAARGQGELFF. DNA for the CDR3: TGTGCCAGCAGCTTAGCCGCCAGGGGGCAGGGGGAGCTGTTTTTT.

At least ten counts were recorded for this clone. The rearrangement links TRBV6-1 to TRBJ1-6; a possible D gene is TRBD1 (6 bases). The CDR3 is made up of 16 amino acids. Germline V lookup: CDR1 MNHNS, CDR2 SASEGT. V lost 1 base to trimming and J lost 7 bases, with 14 bases between them. The CDR3, as DNA: TGTGCCAGCAGTGAAGTGGACAGCCGCCAAAATTCACCCCTCCACTTT. It is translated as CASSEVDSRQNSPLHF.

The V call is TRBV29-1, the J call TRBJ2-1, with D unresolved. The CDR3 consists of 14 residues. Trimming stripped 1 base from V and 4 bases from J, with 11 bases between. Germline lookup yields CDR1 SQVTM and CDR2 ANQGSEA. CDR3 sequence reads: CSVEGYPPYNEQFF. In DNA form, the CDR3 reads TGCAGCGTTGAAGGCTATCCCCCGTACAATGAGCAGTTCTTC.

The chain carries TRBV28 and TRBJ1-2, with D tentatively TRBD1 (5 bases). The CDR3 runs to 14 residues. Per the germline V gene, CDR1 is MDHEN and CDR2 is SYDVKM. The V end was cut by 4 bases, the J end by 7 bases, with 16 bases between. CDR3 in DNA: TGTGCCAGCAGTTCACAAGGGGTGGCGAGTGGCTACACCTTC. It is translated as CASSSQGVASGYTF.